This TCR beta chain was sequenced for a study of cytomegalovirus exposure and HLA in healthy donors. Study outcomes and limitations: It was taken for granted in presence/absence analyses that sequencing depth across donors was roughly uniform.

CDR1 and CDR2 (germline): MNHNS, SASEGT. V lost 2 bases, J lost 3 bases, and 2 bases stayed unmatched. This CDR3 is built from 14 residues. PCR primers comprised 60 Vbeta and 13 Jbeta primers. TCRdb's copy holds only in-frame clones and misses some; the assay was immunoSEQ multiplex PCR. Among 30,000 to 40,000 clones listed, 70% to 90% were seen once. In the case of this clone: Its cognate antigen is unknown.

The origin of this receptor is a woman between 40 and 55 years old in good health and CMV-seropositive. The chain couples TRBV6-1 to TRBJ2-3; TRBD1 aligns across 7 bases. Sequenced: PBMCs. In DNA form, the CDR3 reads TGTGCCAGCAGTGAAAGGGGGCTAACAGATACGCAGTATTTT. It codes for CASSERGLTDTQYF.